What follows describes a single T cell receptor beta chain. Germline CDR1 and CDR2: MNHEY and SMNVEV (reference sequence). The CDR3 covers 12 residues. The germline V and J ends were trimmed by 6 bases and 6 bases, with 11 bases remaining between them. The RNA input was about 0.5 to 1 ug, and it was reverse transcribed with random hexamers. An immunoSEQ multiplex PCR generated amplified TCR beta CDR3 products spanning 54 Vbeta and 13 Jbeta. Via MiXCR, TCRdb re-called the immunoSEQ multiplex PCR reads, giving one row per CDR3 protein. The table lists about 180,000 distinct CDR3 sequences, approximately 96% of them singletons. The sample is drawn from a study of CD8 T cells in Susac syndrome.

This sequence joins TRBV27 and TRBJ1-2; D perhaps matches TRBD1 (6 bases). This TCR came from a human donor with multiple sclerosis. The sequenced material came from CD8+ T cells from PBMCs. The CDR3 protein is CASRQGPDGYTF. The CDR3 DNA reads as TGTGCCAGCAGACAGGGCCCGGATGGCTACACCTTC.